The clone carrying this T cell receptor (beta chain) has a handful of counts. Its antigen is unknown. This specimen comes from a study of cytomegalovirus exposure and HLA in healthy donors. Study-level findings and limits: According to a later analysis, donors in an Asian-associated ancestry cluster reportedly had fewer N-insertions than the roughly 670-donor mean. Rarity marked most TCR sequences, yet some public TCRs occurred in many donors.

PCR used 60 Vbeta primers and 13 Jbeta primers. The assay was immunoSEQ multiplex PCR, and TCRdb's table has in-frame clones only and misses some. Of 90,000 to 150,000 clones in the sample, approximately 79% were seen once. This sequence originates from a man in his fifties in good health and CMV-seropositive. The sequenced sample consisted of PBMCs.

DNA of the CDR3: TGTGCCAGTAGTCTGGACTTGGGGGAGCTGTTTTTT. Translation gives CASSLDLGELFF. This chain connects TRBV19 to TRBJ2-2, with D possibly matching TRBD2 (5 bases). The CDR3 covers 12 residues. Germline lookup yields CDR1 LNHDA and CDR2 SQIVND (reference sequence). Trimming removed 5 bases at V and 8 bases at J, with 9 bases between. Full variable domain (rest looked up from reference TRBV19 and TRBJ2-2): DGGITQSPKYLFRKEGQNVTLSCEQNLNHDAMYWYRQDPGQGLRLIYYSQIVNDFQKGDIAEGYSVSREKKESFPLTVTSAQKNPTAFYLCASSLDLGELFFGEGSRLTVL.